This entry lists 8 T cell receptor beta chains sequenced from one sample in a study of monozygotic twins with inflammatory bowel disease. From its re-call of the 5' RACE reads, TCRdb lists each CDR3 protein once, without DNA. The sample table includes 200,000 to 250,000 distinct CDR3 sequences. Specimen: blood. These receptors were obtained from a human donor with ulcerative colitis or Crohn's disease, or a healthy co-twin of an affected twin (not recorded which).

The CDR3 sequence: CASSLQGDTEAFF. The chain is built from TRBV5-1 and TRBJ1-1; TCRdb's D call, TRBD1, is unchecked because there is no DNA. The CDR3 extends over 13 amino acids. CDR1 is SGHRS, CDR2 YFSETQ, per germline.

The J gene is TRBJ1-5, the V gene TRBV20-1. Germline CDR1 DFQATT, CDR2 SNEGSKA (reference sequence). This CDR3 comprises 14 residues. The CDR3 sequence is CSAKGSSGNQPQHF.

The V and J genes are TRBV20-1 and TRBJ1-6. Germline values: CDR1 DFQATT, CDR2 SNEGSKA (reference sequence). This CDR3 has 14 residues. Here the CDR3 reads CSARSFPDNSPLHF.

V usage is TRBV18 and J usage is TRBJ2-1; the TRBD2 assignment by TCRdb is unverifiable without DNA. The CDR3 length is 14 residues. The germline gives CDR1 KGHSH, CDR2 LQKENI. The CDR3 reads CASSPGGNLQQQFF.

The chain carries TRBV5-1 and TRBJ1-6; without DNA, the TCRdb call of TRBD1 cannot be checked. The CDR3 is made up of 19 amino acids. Germline CDR1 and CDR2: SGHRS and YFSETQ. CDR3 region: CASSLVDRTFSTLNSPLHF.

V is TRBV7-3 and J is TRBJ2-1; TCRdb's D call, TRBD2, is unchecked because there is no DNA. The CDR3 sequence is 15 residues long. Germline-derived CDR1 and CDR2 are SGHTA and FQGTGA. The chain's CDR3 is CASSASSQIVDEQFF.

V is TRBV20-1 and J is TRBJ1-3. The CDR3 is made up of 14 amino acids. Germline CDR1 is DFQATT and CDR2 is SNEGSKA (reference sequence). CDR3 residues: CSAAKDGSGNTIYF.

This sequence joins TRBV27 and TRBJ2-7. The CDR3 contains 14 residues. The germline V gene encodes CDR1 MNHEY and CDR2 SMNVEV (reference sequence). The CDR3 is CASSLEENSYEQYF.